This T cell receptor beta chain was found in a study of shared clonotypes between healthy human individuals. General study findings and limits: Represented diversity (both genetic and exposure-history) was limited by the small number of donors.

The protocol was immunoSEQ multiplex PCR, while the TCRdb copy is restricted to in-frame clones and leaves out a portion. The profile shows about half a million clones, roughly 80% of them singletons. V was cut by 0 bases and J by 0 bases, with 6 bases left in between. Germline V gene lookup returns CDR1 SGHTS and CDR2 YDEGEE. The CDR3 is made up of 14 amino acids. This clone was observed a single time. Its antigen is not known. This receptor was identified in a woman aged 40 to 50 in good health. Some clones in this sample may be carry-over from other donors' samples. The chain combines TRBV5-8 with TRBJ2-5, with D uncertain. Sequenced input: PBMCs. The CDR3 spells CASSLGRDQETQYF. CDR3 DNA: TGTGCCAGCAGCTTGGGACGGGACCAAGAGACCCAGTACTTC.